The entry below describes one T cell receptor (beta chain). Data came from immunoSEQ multiplex PCR; TCRdb stores just in-frame clones and leaves some out. The sample consists of 150,000 to 200,000 clones, 89% of them appearing once. This specimen belongs to a study of blood T cell repertoires in COVID-19. Study in general: Acute and convalescent COVID-19 specimens originated in the United States, Italy and Spain. Nucleic acid was either cDNA or gDNA, and it came from T cells, B-cell-depleted T cells, or PBMCs.

Specimen: peripheral blood. The sequence came from a man in his sixties with acute or convalescent COVID-19.

CDR3 sequence reads: CASSEAAGYEQYF. In DNA, the CDR3 is TGTGCCAGCAGTGAAGCGGCGGGTTACGAGCAGTACTTC. The J gene is TRBJ2-7, the V gene TRBV2; TRBD2 might be the D (5 bases). Germline CDR1 is SNHLY and CDR2 is FYNNEI. Deletions cut 0 bases from V and 4 bases from J, with 7 bases between. The CDR3 loop spans 13 amino acids.